This T cell receptor beta chain appears in the sequencing data of a study of blood T cells in healthy people across ages. Sample-barcoded 5' priming and a J-beta primer mix drove a second PCR of roughly 7 to 11 cycles. Individual samples furnished no less than 3 million CDR3-containing paired-end reads apiece. One entry per CDR3 protein, called by TCRdb with MiXCR from the 5' RACE reads. This table has roughly 1,700,000 distinct CDR3 sequences, roughly 27% appearing once. Study findings and constraints: Researchers report that TCR beta diversity correlated strongly with naive T cell percentage.

The CDR3 runs to 12 residues. The V gene's germline CDR1 is DFQATT and CDR2 SNEGSKA (reference sequence). Peripheral blood samples of 7.5 to 10 milliliters were drawn from each donor. Researchers report isolating at least 7 million PBMCs per sample. Concerning this clonotype itself: Its antigen is not known. Since a much larger clone is just one base distant, this may be a read error.

This TCR derives from a woman younger than 45 in good health. The rearrangement uses TRBV20-1 and TRBJ1-1; D gene unclear. Input material: blood. CDR3 nucleotides: TGCAGTGCTAGTTCGGGGAACACTGAAGCTTGCTTT. Translated: CSASSGNTEACF.